These 25 T cell receptor beta chains share one sample of origin, sequenced in a study of blood T cell repertoires in COVID-19. Profiling relied on immunoSEQ multiplex PCR, and the TCRdb table lists in-frame clones only, not all of them. The sample shows approximately 270,000 clones, 80% to 95% of them seen only once. Sequencing was performed on PBMCs or T cells enriched from blood (not recorded which). The source of these receptors is a man aged 40-49 years who had been exposed to COVID-19.

V usage is TRBV2 and J usage is TRBJ2-6; 9 nucleotides match TRBD1. The CDR3 totals 19 residues. Germline assignment: CDR1 SNHLY and CDR2 FYNNEI. The V and J ends lost 3 bases and 0 bases, in that order; junction bases with no gene match: 9. This CDR3 is CASSDDGTGKYSGANVLTF. CDR3 coding DNA: TGTGCCAGCAGTGATGACGGGACAGGGAAATACTCTGGGGCCAACGTCCTGACTTTC.

V and J are TRBV18 and TRBJ1-1, with no clear D. V lost 2 bases to trimming and J lost 0 bases, with 7 bases between them. Germline lookup yields CDR1 KGHSH and CDR2 LQKENI. This CDR3 comprises 14 residues. The DNA for the CDR3 is TGTGCCAGCTCACCAGCGCATATGAACACTGAAGCTTTCTTT. Protein sequence: CASSPAHMNTEAFF.

This chain joins TRBV2 and TRBJ1-2; 7 positions agree with TRBD1. The CDR3 extends over 18 amino acids. CDR1 and CDR2 (germline): SNHLY, FYNNEI. J gave up 4 bases and V 6 bases, and 20 bases lay outside the gene matches. CDR3 in DNA: TGTGCCAGCAGCTACGAGACAGGGAGGTTACTCCCCCTCTATGGCTACACCTTC. This codes for CASSYETGRLLPLYGYTF.

The chain joins TRBV7-9 to TRBJ2-1, with TRBD2 as a possible D gene (5 bases). V was cut by 3 bases and J by 8 bases, with 11 bases left in between. From germline, CDR1 is SEHNR and CDR2 FQNEAQ (reference sequence). The CDR3 length is 13 residues. Written as DNA, the CDR3 is TGTGCCAGCAGCTTTGGAAGGGAGTATGAGCAGTTCTTC. Amino acids: CASSFGREYEQFF. The whole variable domain, filled in from reference TRBV7-9 and TRBJ2-1, reads DTGVSQNPRHKITKRGQNVTFRCDPISEHNRLYWYRQTLGQGPEFLTYFQNEAQLEKSRLLSDRFSAERPKGSFSTLEIQRTEQGDSAMYLCASSFGREYEQFFGPGTRLTVL.

The chain couples TRBV15 to TRBJ2-3; 7 bases agree with TRBD1. The CDR3 is 15 residues long. The junction had 6 bases not matched to a gene; V was cut back by 1 base and J by 5 bases. Germline loops: CDR1 LNHNV, CDR2 YYDKDF (reference sequence). This chain's CDR3 is CATSRVRDSKDTQYF. DNA of the CDR3: TGTGCCACCAGCAGAGTCCGGGACAGTAAAGATACGCAGTATTTT.

CDR3 coding DNA: TGTGCCAGCAGTTACGGTGACAGGACTAACTATGGCTACACCTTC. It yields the protein CASSYGDRTNYGYTF. The chain carries TRBV6-5 and TRBJ1-2; the D gene is possibly TRBD1 (6 bases). Trimming shortened V by 2 bases and J by 0 bases, and 10 bases separated the two germline ends. Germline CDR1 reads MNHEY; CDR2 reads SVGAGI. This CDR3 comprises 15 residues.

The V gene is TRBV5-1, the J gene TRBJ2-2; 8 nucleotides agree with TRBD2. The junction had 11 bases not matched to a gene; V was cut back by 2 bases and J by 5 bases. The CDR3 runs 17 residues. CDR1 SGHRS and CDR2 YFSETQ come from the germline V gene. The CDR3 DNA follows: TGCGCCAGCAGCTTTTCCCAGGTCGGGAGGGGGACCGGGGAGCTGTTTTTT. Amino acids: CASSFSQVGRGTGELFF. Based on the CDR3 plus reference TRBV5-1 and TRBJ2-2, the full variable domain is KAGVTQTPRYLIKTRGQQVTLSCSPISGHRSVSWYQQTPGQGLQFLFEYFSETQRNKGNFPGRFSGRQFSNSRSEMNVSTLELGDSALYLCASSFSQVGRGTGELFFGEGSRLTVL.

J is TRBJ2-7 and V is TRBV6-1, with D possibly being TRBD1 (5 bases). Trimming shortened V by 0 bases and J by 0 bases, and 9 bases separated the two germline ends. The CDR3 loop spans 15 amino acids. Per germline, CDR1 MNHNS and CDR2 SASEGT. The CDR3 is CASSEAGRVSYEQYF. The DNA for the CDR3 is TGTGCCAGCAGTGAAGCGGGCAGGGTCTCCTACGAGCAGTACTTC.

The chain combines TRBV3-1 (or the pseudogene TRBV3-2) with TRBJ2-7; TRBD2 aligns across 10 bases. The germline V gene has CDR1 LGHDT and CDR2 YNNKEL (reference sequence). This CDR3 has 16 residues. J lost 6 bases, V lost 1 base, and 9 bases had no gene match. CDR3 DNA sequence: TGTGCCAGCAGCCAAGGGAGCCTTAGCGGGAGGAGCGAGCAGTACTTC. This translates into CASSQGSLSGRSEQYF.

The chain recombines TRBV4-1 with TRBJ1-5, with 9 bases lining up with TRBD1. This CDR3 comprises 16 residues. Per the germline V gene, CDR1 is MGHRA and CDR2 is YSYEKL. The V segment lost 5 bases and the J segment 1 base; nucleotides outside the gene matches: 6. The CDR3 nucleotides read TGCGCCAGCAGCGGGCCGACAGGGGGGAGCAATCAGCCCCAGCATTTT. Amino acid sequence: CASSGPTGGSNQPQHF.

In this sample, this clone turned up once. This chain connects TRBV12-5 to TRBJ1-3; the D gene is possibly TRBD1 (5 bases). The germline gives CDR1 LGHNT, CDR2 FRNRAP. This CDR3 region has 14 residues. V lost 3 bases, J lost 2 bases, and 8 bases lay in between. CDR3 coding DNA: TGTGCTAGTGGTTTACGGGGGGCTGGAAACACCATATATTTT. Amino acid sequence: CASGLRGAGNTIYF.

This sequence joins TRBV27 and TRBJ1-4, with 8 bases fitting TRBD1. CDR1 and CDR2 from the germline V gene are MNHEY and SMNVEV (reference sequence). The CDR3 extends over 19 amino acids. The V gene end was trimmed by 1 base and the J gene end by 3 bases; junction bases not matched to a gene: 13. The CDR3 sequence: CASSLLGRGRRSANEKLFF. CDR3 DNA: TGTGCCAGCAGTTTATTAGGCAGGGGGCGAAGGAGTGCTAATGAAAAACTGTTTTTT.

The CDR3 coding sequence is TGTGCCTGGAGCGGGACTACCTCCTACAATGAGCAGTTCTTC. It codes for CAWSGTTSYNEQFF. This chain links TRBV30 with TRBJ2-1; 7 nucleotides agree with TRBD2. CDR3 size: 14 residues. The ends lost 3 bases at V and 0 bases at J; junction bases unmatched: 2. Germline V gene sequence: CDR1 GTSNPN, CDR2 SVGIG (reference sequence).

The chain combines TRBV7-2 with TRBJ2-3, with D unresolved. Germline CDR1 reads SGHTA; CDR2 reads FQGNSA. The CDR3 sequence is 11 residues long. Trimming left V 0 bases short and J 13 bases short, with 8 bases between. The CDR3 DNA reads as TGTGCCAGCAGCTTAGCTTTCGAGGAGTATTTT. It encodes CASSLAFEEYF.

The J gene is TRBJ2-7, the V gene TRBV27; 13 bases are a match to TRBD2. Trimming cost V 6 bases and J 4 bases; bases outside gene matches: 6. The CDR3 covers 15 residues. Germline CDR1 reads MNHEY; CDR2 reads SMNVEV (reference sequence). CDR3 nucleotide sequence: TGTGCCAGCAGCTTGGGGACTAGCGGGACGTACGAGCAGTACTTC. Translating it yields CASSLGTSGTYEQYF.

The chain uses TRBV6-5 and TRBJ2-1, with TRBD2 as a possible D gene (5 bases). The V end was cut by 5 bases, the J end by 8 bases, with 19 bases between. Germline assignment: CDR1 MNHEY and CDR2 SVGAGI. This CDR3 spans 15 amino acids. CDR3 coding DNA: TGTGCCAGCAGTATACCCGGCGGGTCGGCGGATGAGCAGTTCTTC. It encodes CASSIPGGSADEQFF.

The gene calls are TRBV6-2 or TRBV6-3 and TRBJ2-7; D is undetermined. Looked up from germline, CDR1 is MNHEY and CDR2 is SVGEGT. The V gene lost 0 bases and the J gene lost 0 bases, with 15 bases spanning the gap. CDR3 size: 17 residues. DNA of the CDR3: TGTGCCAGCAGTTACTCGAACCATATCCGGAGCTCCTACGAGCAGTACTTC. Amino acid sequence: CASSYSNHIRSSYEQYF.

CDR3 in amino acids: CASNDDARGLDRNEQFF. The CDR3 DNA follows: TGTGCCAGCAACGATGACGCAAGAGGGCTGGATAGGAATGAGCAGTTCTTC. This chain connects TRBV11-2 to TRBJ2-1, with a weak D call TRBD2 (5 bases). The V end lost 7 bases, the J end lost 7 bases, and 26 bases lay between the germline ends. The CDR3 covers 17 residues. Germline CDR1 reads SGHAT; CDR2 reads FQNNGV.

J is TRBJ2-1 and V is TRBV3-1 (or the pseudogene TRBV3-2); 14 bases line up with TRBD2. Germline V gene sequence: CDR1 LGHDT, CDR2 YNNKEL (reference sequence). J was trimmed by 8 bases and V by 4 bases; bases with no gene match: 4. The CDR3 is 15 residues long. CDR3: CASSLGTSGSYEQFF. Written as DNA, the CDR3 is TGTGCCAGCAGCCTCGGGACTAGCGGGAGTTATGAGCAGTTCTTC.

The gene calls are TRBV30 and TRBJ2-7, with 9 positions matching TRBD1. Germline V gives CDR1 GTSNPN, CDR2 SVGIG (reference sequence). The CDR3 loop spans 15 amino acids. V dropped 4 bases and J dropped 2; count of bases not matched to a gene: 9. This CDR3 reads CAWKGTGTGTYEQYF. CDR3 sequence (DNA): TGTGCCTGGAAGGGTACCGGGACAGGGACCTACGAGCAGTACTTC.

This chain uses TRBV3-1 (or the pseudogene TRBV3-2) with TRBJ1-2, with D possibly being TRBD1 (6 bases). The CDR3 consists of 15 residues. Deletions cut 5 bases from V and 4 bases from J, with 17 bases between. Germline V lookup: CDR1 LGHDT, CDR2 YNNKEL (reference sequence). For the CDR3, the DNA is TGTGCCAGCAGCGAAGGGGGGGGGCGCGTCTATGGCTACACCTTC. Translating it yields CASSEGGGRVYGYTF.

This chain connects TRBV4-1 to TRBJ2-5; maybe TRBD2 (6 bases). Germline CDR1 and CDR2: MGHRA and YSYEKL. V lost 2 bases, J lost 9 bases, and 22 bases lay in between. There are 16 residues in the CDR3. The CDR3 spells CASSQQDQGGIRAQYF. DNA for the CDR3: TGCGCCAGCAGCCAACAAGACCAGGGAGGTATTCGGGCCCAGTACTTC.

This clone came up once. V and J are TRBV5-4 and TRBJ2-1; 10 bases align to TRBD1. Germline V CDR1 and CDR2: SGHNT, YYREEE (reference sequence). CDR3 length: 17 residues. Germline trimming cut 0 bases from V and 8 bases from J; bases unmatched to any gene: 11. The CDR3 nucleotides read TGTGCCAGCAGCTTGGATGGGACAGGGGAGGAAGGGGATGAGCAGTTCTTC. It yields the protein CASSLDGTGEEGDEQFF.

The chain carries TRBV24-1 and TRBJ1-5, with 10 bases that match TRBD1. This CDR3 spans 16 amino acids. Germline lookup yields CDR1 KGHDR and CDR2 SFDVKD. V shed 4 bases and J 6 bases; nucleotides not matched to a gene: 8. CDR3 in amino acids: CATSDTGTGAGQPQHF. The CDR3 nucleotides are TGTGCCACCAGTGACACCGGGACAGGGGCCGGTCAGCCCCAGCATTTT.

The J gene is TRBJ1-5, the V gene TRBV11-2; D is perhaps TRBD1 (6 bases). This CDR3 has 14 residues. Germline assignment: CDR1 SGHAT and CDR2 FQNNGV. Deletions cut 2 bases from V and 6 bases from J, with 11 bases between. The CDR3 reads CASSLTGGGQPQHF. The CDR3 DNA is TGTGCCAGCAGCTTAACGGGGGGCGGTCAGCCCCAGCATTTT.